These 20 T cell receptor beta chains were sequenced from one sample in a study of blood T cells in healthy people across ages. Combining a sample-barcoded 5' primer with a J-beta primer mix, a second PCR ran for roughly 7 to 12 cycles. TCRdb redid the calling of the 5' RACE reads with MiXCR, one entry per CDR3 protein. The data show around 520,000 distinct CDR3 sequences, about 29% seen once. The same sample was also used in a study of T cells of mothers and their children.

Sample: blood. These receptors originate from a boy between 2 and 10 years old in good health.

In this sample, this clonotype turned up a few times. This chain connects TRBV29-1 to TRBJ2-3, with 9 nucleotides matching TRBD1. This CDR3 spans 13 amino acids. Germline V gene sequence: CDR1 SQVTM, CDR2 ANQGSEA. The V segment lost 8 bases and the J segment 3 bases; nucleotides outside the gene matches: 6. The CDR3 reads CSSGDRVTDTQYF. In nucleotides, the CDR3 is TGCAGCTCTGGGGACAGGGTGACAGATACGCAGTATTTT.

This clonotype was found once. In nucleotides, the CDR3 is TGTGCCAGCAGTAAGGGGGCTGGGGCCAACGTCCTGACTTTC. It translates to CASSKGAGANVLTF. The chain couples TRBV28 to TRBJ2-6, with D possibly being TRBD1 (6 bases). Germline V gene data show CDR1 as MDHEN and CDR2 as SYDVKM. This CDR3 has 14 residues. Trimming took 5 bases from V and 2 from J, leaving 7 bases between them.

The chain carries TRBV6-2 or TRBV6-3 and TRBJ2-5; D remains unclear. V lost 7 bases, J lost 2 bases, and 11 bases lay in between. The CDR3 is 13 amino acids. The V gene's germline CDR1 is MNHEY and CDR2 SVGEGT. CDR3 in amino acids: CASNLAPQETQYF. For the CDR3, the DNA is TGTGCCAGCAACTTGGCCCCACAAGAGACCCAGTACTTC.

V is TRBV6-2 or TRBV6-3 and J is TRBJ2-1, with TRBD2 as a possible D gene (6 bases). This CDR3 is built from 17 residues. Germline V CDR1 and CDR2: MNHEY, SVGEGT. The V gene lost 2 bases and the J gene lost 8 bases, with 22 bases spanning the gap. The CDR3: CASSYPSSGEESYEQFF. The CDR3 DNA reads TGTGCCAGCAGTTACCCCTCCTCGGGGGAAGAGTCCTATGAGCAGTTCTTC.

This rearrangement joins TRBV2 to TRBJ1-2; D uncertain. V was trimmed by 6 bases and J by 8 bases, leaving 25 bases between them. The V gene's germline CDR1 is SNHLY and CDR2 FYNNEI. This CDR3 spans 16 amino acids. The CDR3 protein is CASSRTTTPEVGGYTF. Written as DNA, the CDR3 is TGTGCCAGCAGCCGAACCACTACTCCGGAGGTGGGCGGCTACACCTTC.

This clonotype was seen many times. The gene calls are TRBV3-1 and TRBJ1-6; D is unresolved. The length of the CDR3 is 13 residues. Germline V CDR1 and CDR2: LGHDT, YNNKEL (reference sequence). Deletions cut 0 bases from V and 9 bases from J, with 6 bases between. CDR3 sequence (DNA): TGTGCCAGCAGCCAAGATTTGGGTTCACCCCTCCACTTT. This sequence encodes CASSQDLGSPLHF.

V usage is TRBV29-1 and J usage is TRBJ1-1; D possibly corresponds to TRBD1 (5 bases). Germline CDR1 reads SQVTM; CDR2 reads ANQGSEA. V was cut by 6 bases and J by 1 base, with 12 bases left in between. There are 13 residues in the CDR3. The CDR3 nucleotides read TGCAGCGTCCGGGACGCAACGAACACTGAAGCTTTCTTT. As protein: CSVRDATNTEAFF.

This clonotype was detected a few times. This chain links TRBV27 with TRBJ2-1; D may be TRBD1 or TRBD2 (5 bases each). Germline CDR1 is MNHEY and CDR2 is SMNVEV (reference sequence). The CDR3 covers 13 residues. Trimming shortened V by 7 bases and J by 4 bases, and 11 bases separated the two germline ends. CDR3 protein: CASTGTVYNEQFF. CDR3 in DNA: TGTGCCAGCACGGGGACGGTTTACAATGAGCAGTTCTTC.

This clonotype came up a few times. This chain connects TRBV11-2 to TRBJ1-4; D ambiguous. This CDR3 comprises 15 residues. With 1 base removed from V and 4 bases from J, the gap between germline ends came to 10 bases. Per germline, CDR1 SGHAT and CDR2 FQNNGV. The CDR3 here is CASSLVARINEKLFF. In DNA form, the CDR3 reads TGTGCCAGCAGCTTAGTTGCGCGGATTAATGAAAAACTGTTTTTT.

The chain employs TRBV14 and TRBJ2-5; 9 nucleotides line up with TRBD1. With the DNA end fitting TRBJ2-7 better, the J assignment may be wrong. This CDR3 region has 18 residues. Germline CDR1 reads SGHDN; CDR2 reads FVKESK. The CDR3 DNA follows: TGTGCCAGCAGCCGAGATCGGGTCCGGACAGGGGTCCCCTACGAGCAGTACTTC. Its protein product is CASSRDRVRTGVPYEQYF.

This clonotype was picked up a small number of times. The V call is TRBV25-1, the J call TRBJ2-2; 9 nucleotides match TRBD1. The CDR3 runs 18 residues. Germline CDR1 MGHDK, CDR2 SYGVNS. J gave up 0 bases and V 4 bases, and 9 bases lay outside the gene matches. The CDR3 bases are TGTGCCAGCAGTGCTACCAGCGGGACAGGGTCGAACACCGGGGAGCTGTTTTTT. It specifies CASSATSGTGSNTGELFF. Based on the CDR3 plus reference TRBV25-1 and TRBJ2-2, the full variable domain is EADIYQTPRYLVIGTGKKITLECSQTMGHDKMYWYQQDPGMELHLIHYSYGVNSTEKGDLSSESTVSRIRTEHFPLTLESARPSHTSQYLCASSATSGTGSNTGELFFGEGSRLTVL.

In regard to this clonotype: Its ends do not fully match the called genes, so a read error is possible. V gene TRBV7-9 combines with J gene TRBJ1-1; 8 bases agree with TRBD1. Germline assignment: CDR1 SEHNR and CDR2 FQNEAQ (reference sequence). CDR3 length: 14 residues. The DNA for the CDR3 is TGTGCCGGCAGCTACCGACAGGGGATTATGGAAGCTTTCTTT. Translated, it gives CAGSYRQGIMEAFF.

V gene TRBV5-1 combines with J gene TRBJ1-1; 7 nucleotides match TRBD1. Germline trimming cut 4 bases from V and 0 bases from J; bases unmatched to any gene: 6. CDR1 is SGHRS, CDR2 YFSETQ, per germline. The CDR3 has 15 residues. The CDR3 region has the DNA TGCGCCAGCAGCCCGGGGACAGAGATGAACACTGAAGCTTTCTTT. Its translation: CASSPGTEMNTEAFF.

V and J are TRBV5-1 and TRBJ2-3, with D hard to call. Germline CDR1 is SGHRS and CDR2 is YFSETQ. The CDR3 covers 14 residues. Trimming removed 0 bases from V and 0 bases from J, with 5 bases in between. The CDR3 DNA sequence: TGCGCCAGCAGCTTGGAGCTCAGCACAGATACGCAGTATTTT. Protein product: CASSLELSTDTQYF.

This clonotype was seen more than once but under ten times. CDR3 region: CASSGTGRGAYNEQFF. CDR3 nucleotide sequence: TGTGCCAGCAGTGGTACAGGAAGGGGAGCCTACAATGAGCAGTTCTTC. The chain links TRBV25-1 to TRBJ2-1; D may be TRBD1 or TRBD2 (5 bases each). CDR1 and CDR2 (germline): MGHDK, SYGVNS. This CDR3 spans 16 amino acids. V lost 4 bases and J lost 2, with 15 bases in between.

This chain links TRBV5-1 with TRBJ1-1; no definite D call. V lost 4 bases to trimming and J lost 4 bases, with 14 bases between them. The CDR3 spans 14 residues. Germline V gives CDR1 SGHRS, CDR2 YFSETQ. This CDR3 is CASSADLGSTEAFF. The CDR3 bases are TGCGCCAGCAGCGCGGACCTGGGGAGCACTGAAGCTTTCTTT.

The rearrangement joins TRBV12-3 or TRBV12-4 to TRBJ2-5; 8 bases map to TRBD1. The J call may be in error: the DNA end matches TRBJ2-1 better. The CDR3 runs to 12 residues. In DNA, the CDR3 is TGTGCCATCTTAGACAGGGGCGATGAGCAGTTCTTC. Its translation: CAILDRGDEQFF.

V is TRBV12-5 and J is TRBJ2-5; the D gene could be TRBD1 or TRBD2 (6 bases each). Germline V lookup: CDR1 LGHNT, CDR2 FRNRAP. V was cut by 0 bases and J by 8 bases, with 19 bases left in between. The CDR3 has 16 residues. CDR3 region: CASGLVPPGRGGTQYF. For the CDR3, the DNA is TGTGCTAGTGGTTTGGTACCCCCTGGCAGGGGAGGTACCCAGTACTTC.

This clonotype was observed a few times. The rearrangement links TRBV18 to TRBJ2-1, with TRBD2 identical over 7 bases. Looked up from germline, CDR1 is KGHSH and CDR2 is LQKENI. The CDR3 consists of 16 residues. V lost 3 bases to trimming and J lost 8 bases; unmatched junction nucleotides: 13. In DNA form, the CDR3 reads TGTGCCAGCTCACCCTCGGTGGCGGGAGCGTTAGATGAGCAGTTCTTC. Its protein product is CASSPSVAGALDEQFF.

The chain recombines TRBV28 with TRBJ2-3, with 9 bases matching TRBD2. This CDR3 contains 15 residues. The germline V gene has CDR1 MDHEN and CDR2 SYDVKM. V lost 6 bases, J lost 1 base, and 5 bases stayed unmatched. CDR3 loop: CASRAGGSRTDTQYF. The CDR3 DNA reads as TGTGCCAGCAGGGCGGGGGGGTCTCGCACAGATACGCAGTATTTT.